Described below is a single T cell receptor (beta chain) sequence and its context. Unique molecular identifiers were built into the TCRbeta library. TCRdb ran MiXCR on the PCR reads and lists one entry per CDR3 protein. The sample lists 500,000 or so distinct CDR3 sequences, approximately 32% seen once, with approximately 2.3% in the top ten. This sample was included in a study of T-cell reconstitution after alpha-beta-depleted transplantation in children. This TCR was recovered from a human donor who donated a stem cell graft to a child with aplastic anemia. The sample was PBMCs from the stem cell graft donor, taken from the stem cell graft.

In nucleotides, the CDR3 is TGTGCCAGTAGTATAGCCTTGGGGTCGGGTGGGGCCAACGTCCTGACTTTC. Translated: CASSIALGSGGANVLTF. The chain carries TRBV19 and TRBJ2-6; D remains ambiguous. The CDR3 covers 17 residues. In germline, CDR1 is LNHDA, CDR2 SQIVND (reference sequence). V was pared by 1 base and J by 3 bases, with 13 bases between.